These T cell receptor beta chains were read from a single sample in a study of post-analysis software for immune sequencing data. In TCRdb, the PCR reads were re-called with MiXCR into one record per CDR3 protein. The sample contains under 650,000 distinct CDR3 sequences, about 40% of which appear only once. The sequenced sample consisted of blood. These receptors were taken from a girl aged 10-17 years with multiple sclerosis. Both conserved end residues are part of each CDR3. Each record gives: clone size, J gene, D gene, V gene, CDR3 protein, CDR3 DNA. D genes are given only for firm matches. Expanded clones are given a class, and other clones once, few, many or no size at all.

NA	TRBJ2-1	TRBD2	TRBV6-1	CAGRLAVTNEQFF	TGTGCCGGACGGCTAGCGGTAACCAATGAGCAGTTCTTC
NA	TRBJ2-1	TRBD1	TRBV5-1	CASSSDRGRLREVAYNEQFF	TGCGCCAGCAGCAGCGACAGGGGGCGGCTGCGGGAGGTCGCCTATAATGAGCAGTTCTTC
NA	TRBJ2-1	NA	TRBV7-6	CASSHVAATGRYNEQFF	TGTGCCAGCAGCCATGTAGCAGCGACTGGTCGCTACAATGAGCAGTTCTTC
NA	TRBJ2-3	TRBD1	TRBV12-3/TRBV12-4	CASSLWGQSTDTQYF	TGTGCCAGCAGTTTGTGGGGACAGTCCACAGATACGCAGTATTTT
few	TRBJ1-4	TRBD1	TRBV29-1	CSVVRGRDEKLFF	TGCAGCGTTGTAAGGGGGCGGGATGAAAAACTGTTTTTT
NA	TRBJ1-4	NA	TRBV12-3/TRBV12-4	CASSSRSFNEKLFF	TGTGCCAGCAGTTCCAGGTCCTTCAATGAAAAACTGTTTTTT
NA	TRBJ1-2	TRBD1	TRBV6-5	CASSYFRQGSYTF	TGTGCCAGCAGTTACTTTAGACAGGGAAGCTACACCTTC
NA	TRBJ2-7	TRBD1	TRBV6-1	CASSDFGTGAIYEQYF	TGTGCCAGCAGTGATTTCGGGACAGGGGCCATCTACGAGCAGTACTTC
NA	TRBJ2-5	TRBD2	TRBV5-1	CASSPGLAGDGRSGETQYF	TGCGCCAGCAGTCCGGGACTAGCGGGAGATGGCCGGAGTGGTGAGACCCAGTACTTC
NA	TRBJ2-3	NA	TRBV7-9	CASSLDGDREAPGGWDTQYF	TGTGCCAGCAGCTTAGACGGTGACAGGGAAGCACCGGGAGGATGGGATACGCAGTATTTT
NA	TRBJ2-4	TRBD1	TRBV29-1	CSVQTGGKNIQYF	TGCAGCGTACAGACAGGGGGCAAAAACATTCAGTACTTC
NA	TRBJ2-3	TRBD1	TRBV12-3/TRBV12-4	CASRTTGVYGKDTQYF	TGTGCCAGCAGGACGACAGGGGTATATGGGAAAGATACGCAGTATTTT
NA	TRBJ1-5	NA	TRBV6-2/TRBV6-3	CAIRREPNQPQHF	TGTGCCATCCGAAGGGAACCCAATCAGCCCCAGCATTTT
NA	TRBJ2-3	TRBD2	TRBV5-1	CASSDGLAVDTQYF	TGCGCCAGCAGCGATGGACTAGCGGTAGATACGCAGTATTTT
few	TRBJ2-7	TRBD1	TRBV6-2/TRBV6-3	CASSYSMDRGSYEQYF	TGTGCCAGCAGTTACTCTATGGACAGGGGGTCCTACGAGCAGTACTTC
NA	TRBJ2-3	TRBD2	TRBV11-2	CASSFAGADTQYF	TGTGCCAGCAGCTTCGCGGGAGCAGATACGCAGTATTTT
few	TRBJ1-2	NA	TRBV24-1	CATSDLQASYTF	TGTGCCACCAGTGACCTACAGGCGAGCTACACCTTC
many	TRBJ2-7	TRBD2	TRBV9	CASSPRLAGSYEQYF	TGTGCCAGCAGCCCACGACTAGCGGGGTCCTACGAGCAGTACTTC
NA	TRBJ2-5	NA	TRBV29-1	CSVGRSQETQYF	TGCAGCGTTGGCAGGTCACAAGAGACCCAGTACTTC
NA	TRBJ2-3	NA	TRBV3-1	CASSHPGVRDTQYF	TGTGCCAGCAGCCACCCCGGGGTAAGGGATACGCAGTATTTT
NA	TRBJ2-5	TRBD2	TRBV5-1	CASSLGIVAGAVLARRETQYF	TGCGCCAGCAGCTTGGGAATCGTAGCGGGGGCCGTGCTAGCAAGAAGAGAGACCCAGTACTTC
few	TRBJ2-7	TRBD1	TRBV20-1	CSARDRRTGGSYEQYF	TGCAGTGCTAGAGATCGGAGGACAGGGGGCTCCTACGAGCAGTACTTC
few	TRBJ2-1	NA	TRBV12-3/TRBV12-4	CASSLRKAHEQFF	TGTGCCAGCAGTTTAAGGAAGGCGCATGAGCAGTTCTTC
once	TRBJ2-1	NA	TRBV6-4	CASSESLAIDNEQFF	TGTGCCAGCAGTGAATCCTTGGCCATAGACAATGAGCAGTTCTTC
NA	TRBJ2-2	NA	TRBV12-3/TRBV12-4	CTSSLEDSPKDTGELFF	TGTACCAGCAGTTTAGAGGACAGCCCTAAGGACACCGGGGAGCTGTTTTTT
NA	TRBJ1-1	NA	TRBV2	CASSDAKVNTEAFF	TGTGCCAGCAGTGACGCAAAGGTGAACACTGAAGCTTTCTTT
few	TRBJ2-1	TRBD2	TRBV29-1	CSGSYRLADYNEQFF	TGCAGCGGATCCTATCGTCTAGCGGACTACAATGAGCAGTTCTTC
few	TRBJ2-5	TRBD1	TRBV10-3	CASRDRVQETQYF	TGTGCCAGCCGTGACAGGGTACAAGAGACCCAGTACTTC